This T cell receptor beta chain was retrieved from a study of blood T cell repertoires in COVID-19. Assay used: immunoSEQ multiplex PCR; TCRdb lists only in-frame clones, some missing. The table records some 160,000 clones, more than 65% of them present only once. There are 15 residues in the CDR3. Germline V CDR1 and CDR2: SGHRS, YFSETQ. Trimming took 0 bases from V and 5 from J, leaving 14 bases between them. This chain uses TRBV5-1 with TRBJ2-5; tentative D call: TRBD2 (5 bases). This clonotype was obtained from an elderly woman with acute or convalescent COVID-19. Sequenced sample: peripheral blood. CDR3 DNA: TGCGCCAGCAGCTTGGCGGTGGGAGTTAGTGAGACCCAGTACTTC. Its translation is CASSLAVGVSETQYF. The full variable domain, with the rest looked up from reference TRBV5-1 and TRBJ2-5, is KAGVTQTPRYLIKTRGQQVTLSCSPISGHRSVSWYQQTPGQGLQFLFEYFSETQRNKGNFPGRFSGRQFSNSRSEMNVSTLELGDSALYLCASSLAVGVSETQYFGPGTRLLVL.